This passage covers 12 T cell receptor beta chains from one sample sequenced in a study of blood T cell repertoires in COVID-19. Only in-frame clones appear in the TCRdb table, and some are missing; sequencing was by immunoSEQ multiplex PCR. Altogether about 330,000 clones are present, approximately 89% being singletons, with the ten largest covering 5.3%. Sample: PBMCs or T cells enriched from blood (not recorded which). These receptor sequences come from a woman in her thirties who had recovered from COVID-19.

The chain recombines TRBV9 with TRBJ2-2; D may be TRBD2 (6 bases). This CDR3 contains 16 residues. In germline, CDR1 is SGDLS, CDR2 YYNGEE. V shed 2 bases and J shed 0 bases, with 11 bases lying between them. CDR3 sequence: CASSVLGTPNTGELFF. The CDR3, as DNA: TGTGCCAGCAGCGTTCTCGGGACTCCGAACACCGGGGAGCTGTTTTTT.

This clone showed up just a few times. The rearrangement links TRBV2 to TRBJ1-1, with D possibly TRBD1 on 6 matching bases. In germline, CDR1 is SNHLY, CDR2 FYNNEI. Trimming cost V 8 bases and J 1 base, with 11 bases left between them. This CDR3 contains 13 residues. The CDR3 is CASQGGENTEAFF. The CDR3 nucleotides are TGTGCCAGCCAAGGGGGAGAGAACACTGAAGCTTTCTTT.

This clone is a singleton in its sample. This sequence joins TRBV16 and TRBJ1-2, with TRBD1 as a possible D gene (6 bases). The V gene lost 8 bases and the J gene lost 4 bases, with 17 bases spanning the gap. This CDR3 has 14 amino acids. CDR1 and CDR2 (germline): KGHSY, FQNENV. CDR3 bases: TGTGCCAGCGCCGGTCAGGGGCGAAGCTATGGCTACACCTTC. Residues: CASAGQGRSYGYTF.

The chain joins TRBV7-9 to TRBJ2-7; TRBD2 aligns across 8 bases. Losses at the gene ends were 4 bases for V and 1 base for J; bases not matched to a gene: 12. Germline lookup yields CDR1 SEHNR and CDR2 FQNEAQ (reference sequence). This CDR3 comprises 17 residues. For the CDR3, the DNA is TGTGCCAGCAGCTCAGACCCCGGGACTAGTTTTTCCTACGAGCAGTACTTC. This sequence encodes CASSSDPGTSFSYEQYF.

The V and J genes are TRBV19 and TRBJ2-3; perhaps TRBD1 as D (6 bases). The ends were cut back, 6 bases at V and 2 bases at J, with 12 bases in the middle. In germline, CDR1 is LNHDA, CDR2 SQIVND (reference sequence). CDR3 length equals 14 residues. CDR3 region: CASSYTGFTDTQYF. CDR3 DNA: TGTGCCAGTAGCTATACAGGGTTCACAGATACGCAGTATTTT. The whole variable domain, filled in from reference TRBV19 and TRBJ2-3, reads DGGITQSPKYLFRKEGQNVTLSCEQNLNHDAMYWYRQDPGQGLRLIYYSQIVNDFQKGDIAEGYSVSREKKESFPLTVTSAQKNPTAFYLCASSYTGFTDTQYFGPGTRLTVL.

V usage is TRBV7-9 and J usage is TRBJ1-4, with TRBD1 matching 9 bases. The trim removed 5 bases at V and 1 base at J, leaving 8 bases unmatched. CDR3 size: 17 residues. Germline loops: CDR1 SEHNR, CDR2 FQNEAQ (reference sequence). CDR3: CASSIRTGGETNEKLFF. CDR3 DNA: TGTGCCAGCAGCATACGCACAGGGGGCGAAACTAATGAAAAACTGTTTTTT.

The J gene is TRBJ1-2, the V gene TRBV2; no clear D gene. V lost 5 bases and J lost 4, with 14 bases in between. This CDR3 has 14 residues. In germline, CDR1 is SNHLY, CDR2 FYNNEI. CDR3: CASSLGGGSYGYTF. Written as DNA, the CDR3 is TGTGCCAGCAGTCTGGGAGGAGGGTCCTATGGCTACACCTTC.

The chain uses TRBV18 and TRBJ1-6; maybe TRBD1 (6 bases). The CDR3 is 14 amino acids. V was pared by 6 bases and J by 8 bases, with 14 bases between. The V gene's germline CDR1 is KGHSH and CDR2 LQKENI. The CDR3 nucleotides are TGTGCCAGCTCTATGACAGGAGAGGATTCACCCCTCCACTTT. Protein: CASSMTGEDSPLHF. Full variable domain (missing parts from reference TRBV18 and TRBJ1-6): NAGVMQNPRHLVRRRGQEARLRCSPMKGHSHVYWYRQLPEEGLKFMVYLQKENIIDESGMPKERFSAEFPKEGPSILRIQQVVRGDSAAYFCASSMTGEDSPLHFGNGTRLTVT.

A single count supports this clone. This chain links TRBV12-3 or TRBV12-4 with TRBJ1-2; 8 bases align to TRBD1. With V trimmed by 5 bases and J by 7 bases, 3 bases remained unmatched. The CDR3 is 12 amino acids. CDR3 sequence reads: CASSAGTGGYTF. In nucleotides, the CDR3 is TGTGCCAGCAGTGCGGGGACAGGTGGCTACACCTTC.

This chain links TRBV19 with TRBJ2-1; D may be TRBD1 (6 bases). Germline V gene data show CDR1 as LNHDA and CDR2 as SQIVND (reference sequence). The CDR3 covers 12 residues. With 7 bases removed from V and 8 bases from J, the gap between germline ends came to 12 bases. CDR3 region: CASNRDKDEQFF. Here the CDR3 DNA reads TGTGCCAGTAACAGGGATAAGGATGAGCAGTTCTTC.

This clone has only one observation. The chain combines TRBV5-8 with TRBJ2-2; 13 bases fit TRBD2. Germline CDR1 and CDR2: SGHTS and YDEGEE. The CDR3 is 17 amino acids. The trim removed 4 bases at V and 6 bases at J, leaving 9 bases unmatched. CDR3 in DNA: TGTGCCAGCAGCGCCACTAGCGGGGGGGCAGCTCCCGGGGAGCTGTTTTTT. This sequence encodes CASSATSGGAAPGELFF.

The V call is TRBV7-2, the J call TRBJ2-1, with TRBD1 matching over 9 bases. CDR1 is SGHTA, CDR2 FQGNSA, per germline. With V trimmed by 3 bases and J by 5 bases, 5 bases remained unmatched. This CDR3 is 15 amino acids long. CDR3 DNA: TGTGCCAGCAGCTTGGGACAGGGACGACACAATGAGCAGTTCTTC. It codes for CASSLGQGRHNEQFF.